These 30 T cell receptor beta chains were sequenced from one sample in a study of shared clonotypes between healthy human individuals. The method was immunoSEQ multiplex PCR; TCRdb's version includes in-frame clones alone and lacks a portion of them. The sample carries about 470,000 clones, 70% to 80% recorded once. The sample consisted of PBMCs. These TCRs come from a woman aged 40 to 50 in good health. Some clones in this sample may be carry-over from other donors' samples.

This chain connects TRBV7-3 to TRBJ2-3; weak D call: TRBD1 (6 bases). CDR1 SGHTA and CDR2 FQGTGA come from the germline V gene. Trimming removed 2 bases at V and 1 base at J, with 10 bases between. The CDR3 is 15 amino acids. CDR3 in amino acids: CASSLEGGGTDTQYF. CDR3 sequence (DNA): TGTGCCAGCAGCTTAGAAGGGGGAGGCACAGATACGCAGTATTTT.

The chain uses TRBV19 and TRBJ2-5; 8 bases align to TRBD1. The J call is in doubt because the DNA end fits TRBJ2-7 better. The CDR3 is 15 amino acids. CDR1 is LNHDA, CDR2 SQIVND, per germline (reference sequence). CDR3 DNA sequence: TGTGCCAGTAGTACCAGACAGGGGAGGCTGGGCGAGCAGTACTTC. It yields the protein CASSTRQGRLGEQYF.

This chain's CDR3 is CASSLTGGYDTQYF. In nucleotides, the CDR3 is TGTGCCAGTAGTCTGACAGGGGGATATGATACGCAGTATTTT. V gene TRBV19 combines with J gene TRBJ2-3; 9 bases align to TRBD1. The CDR3 totals 14 residues. Per germline, CDR1 LNHDA and CDR2 SQIVND (reference sequence). V trimming: 5 bases; J trimming: 6 bases; junction bases outside the gene matches: 6.

The chain links TRBV2 to TRBJ1-1; D ambiguous. V lost 0 bases and J 8 bases, leaving 7 bases between the germline ends. This CDR3 comprises 12 residues. Looked up from germline, CDR1 is SNHLY and CDR2 is FYNNEI. CDR3 nucleotides: TGTGCCAGCAGTGAAGCCGGGATAGAAGCTTTCTTT. Amino acid sequence: CASSEAGIEAFF.

The rearrangement uses TRBV15 and TRBJ1-3, with unresolved D. Trimming removed 0 bases from V and 1 base from J, with 4 bases in between. This CDR3 has 14 residues. The germline gives CDR1 LNHNV, CDR2 YYDKDF (reference sequence). The CDR3 region has the DNA TGTGCCACCAGCAGAGATGGGTCTGGAAACACCATATATTTT. Amino acids: CATSRDGSGNTIYF. The whole variable domain, remainder taken from reference TRBV15 and TRBJ1-3, is DAMVIQNPRYQVTQFGKPVTLSCSQTLNHNVMYWYQQKSSQAPKLLFHYYDKDFNNEADTPDNFQSRRPNTSFCFLDIRSPGLGDTAMYLCATSRDGSGNTIYFGEGSWLTVV.

This clone has a single count. The V call is TRBV5-5, the J call TRBJ1-1, with D unclear. CDR1 is SGHKS and CDR2 is YYEKEE in the germline V gene (reference sequence). The CDR3 is 13 residues long. V gave up 1 base and J gave up 3 bases, with 7 bases separating them. The CDR3 sequence: CASSLFQDTEAFF. In nucleotides, the CDR3 is TGTGCCAGCAGCTTGTTCCAGGACACTGAAGCTTTCTTT.

This chain links TRBV29-1 with TRBJ2-2; D possibly corresponds to TRBD2 (6 bases). The germline CDR1 and CDR2 sequences are SQVTM and ANQGSEA. The CDR3 totals 13 residues. Trimming took off 1 base at V and 8 bases at J, with 11 bases between the two ends. In DNA form, the CDR3 reads TGCAGCGTTGAAGCCACGGAGGGAGGGGAGCTGTTTTTT. The encoded protein is CSVEATEGGELFF.

The rearrangement joins TRBV27 to TRBJ2-7, with D maybe TRBD1 (6 bases). CDR1 is MNHEY and CDR2 is SMNVEV in the germline V gene (reference sequence). Between the trimmed V and J ends, which lost 7 bases and 7 bases, there was a span of 14 bases. CDR3 size: 12 residues. The CDR3 nucleotides are TGTGCCAGCACGTCCAATCAGGGGGAGCAGTACTTC. This encodes CASTSNQGEQYF.

CDR3 in amino acids: CASSHTALGRETSYEQYF. In DNA, the CDR3 is TGCGCCAGCAGCCACACGGCGCTGGGGCGGGAGACATCCTACGAGCAGTACTTC. This rearrangement joins TRBV4-1 to TRBJ2-7; 7 bases are shared with TRBD2. CDR3 length equals 18 residues. Germline values: CDR1 MGHRA, CDR2 YSYEKL. The ends lost 3 bases at V and 1 base at J; junction bases unmatched: 15.

The J gene is TRBJ2-7, the V gene TRBV10-3, with D perhaps matching TRBD1 or TRBD2 (6 bases each). The CDR3 runs to 16 residues. V was clipped by 2 bases and J by 0 bases, with 14 bases between them. From germline, CDR1 is ENHRY and CDR2 SYGVKD. CDR3 DNA: TGTGCCATCAGTGAGGCGAGGGGGGTTATCTCCTACGAGCAGTACTTC. This translates into CAISEARGVISYEQYF.

The V gene is TRBV5-1, the J gene TRBJ2-3; 11 positions agree with TRBD2. The CDR3 covers 16 residues. V trimming: 4 bases; J trimming: 2 bases; junction bases outside the gene matches: 6. The germline gives CDR1 SGHRS, CDR2 YFSETQ. In nucleotides, the CDR3 is TGCGCCAGCAGCCCCGGACTAGCGGGTACCACAGATACGCAGTATTTT. This encodes CASSPGLAGTTDTQYF.

The rearrangement uses TRBV4-1 and TRBJ2-3; D not resolved. The germline V and J ends were trimmed by 3 bases and 4 bases, with 14 bases remaining between them. The CDR3 covers 15 residues. Germline V lookup: CDR1 MGHRA, CDR2 YSYEKL. The CDR3 loop reads CASSQPASYPDTQYF. DNA for the CDR3: TGCGCCAGCAGCCAGCCTGCCTCCTACCCAGATACGCAGTATTTT.

The rearrangement joins TRBV28 to TRBJ1-2; D may be TRBD1 (5 bases). The germline V gene has CDR1 MDHEN and CDR2 SYDVKM. CDR3 size: 13 residues. V was trimmed by 1 base and J by 5 bases, leaving 8 bases between them. The DNA for the CDR3 is TGTGCCAGCAGTTTATCAGACAGATATGGCTACACCTTC. Residues: CASSLSDRYGYTF.

The chain has TRBV27 and TRBJ2-4; D might be TRBD1 (5 bases). CDR3 length: 16 residues. Germline CDR1 MNHEY, CDR2 SMNVEV (reference sequence). V was shortened by 6 bases and J by 0 bases, with 15 bases between the two germline ends. CDR3 residues: CASRETVYLAKNIQYF. The CDR3 bases are TGTGCCAGCAGGGAGACAGTCTATCTAGCCAAAAACATTCAGTACTTC.

CDR3 nucleotide sequence: TGTGCCAGTACAATAGCGGGAGGCCTGCAGGGGGAGCAGTTCTTC. Translating it yields CASTIAGGLQGEQFF. The chain has TRBV19 and TRBJ2-1; 10 nucleotides align to TRBD2. The ends lost 7 bases at V and 10 bases at J; junction bases unmatched: 13. The CDR3 totals 15 residues. Germline V lookup: CDR1 LNHDA, CDR2 SQIVND (reference sequence). The full variable domain, with the rest looked up from reference TRBV19 and TRBJ2-1, is DGGITQSPKYLFRKEGQNVTLSCEQNLNHDAMYWYRQDPGQGLRLIYYSQIVNDFQKGDIAEGYSVSREKKESFPLTVTSAQKNPTAFYLCASTIAGGLQGEQFFGPGTRLTVL.

The genes are TRBV4-3 and TRBJ2-2; 7 bases are a match to TRBD2. The trim removed 0 bases at V and 4 bases at J, leaving 11 bases unmatched. Germline-derived CDR1 and CDR2 are LGHNA and YSLEER. The CDR3 spans 18 residues. CDR3: CASSQDLRSGAATGELFF. CDR3 nucleotides: TGCGCCAGCAGCCAAGATTTAAGGAGCGGGGCGGCCACCGGGGAGCTGTTTTTT.

In its sample, this clone was seen once. The genes are TRBV27 and TRBJ2-3; maybe TRBD2 (5 bases). Germline loops: CDR1 MNHEY, CDR2 SMNVEV (reference sequence). The CDR3 has 16 amino acids. The V gene lost 1 base and the J gene lost 4 bases, with 15 bases spanning the gap. In nucleotides, the CDR3 is TGTGCCAGCAGTTTATTTACGCGAGGGCGGCCAGATACGCAGTATTTT. Amino acids: CASSLFTRGRPDTQYF.

The V call is TRBV18, the J call TRBJ2-5, with TRBD2 matching 8 bases. The CDR3 length is 13 residues. With 3 bases clipped from V and 5 bases from J, the junction kept 2 bases outside the gene matches. From germline, CDR1 is KGHSH and CDR2 LQKENI. CDR3 loop: CASSPSSGETQYF. CDR3 DNA sequence: TGTGCCAGCTCACCCTCTAGCGGGGAGACCCAGTACTTC.

The chain combines TRBV28 with TRBJ2-3; D is ambiguous. V dropped 5 bases and J dropped 2 bases, with 2 bases sitting between them. The CDR3 length is 11 residues. Germline CDR1 and CDR2: MDHEN and SYDVKM. This CDR3 is CASSTTDTQYF. CDR3 coding DNA: TGTGCCAGCAGTACCACAGATACGCAGTATTTT.

This clone was seen more than once but under ten times. The chain links TRBV28 to TRBJ1-2; D possibly corresponds to TRBD1 (5 bases). The CDR3 loop spans 13 amino acids. V was pared by 5 bases and J by 7 bases, with 14 bases between. The V gene's germline CDR1 is MDHEN and CDR2 SYDVKM. The CDR3 is CASSTGGRGGYTF. The CDR3 nucleotides are TGTGCCAGCAGTACCGGGGGACGAGGTGGCTACACCTTC.

The chain couples TRBV28 to TRBJ2-3, with TRBD2 matching 14 bases. CDR1 is MDHEN, CDR2 SYDVKM, per germline. V was clipped by 6 bases and J by 1 base; unmatched bases: 12. The CDR3 is made up of 19 amino acids. CDR3 DNA: TGTGCCAGCAGCCCGTGGGGACTAGCGGGAGATAATGGCACAGATACGCAGTATTTT. This codes for CASSPWGLAGDNGTDTQYF.

The genes are TRBV27 and TRBJ2-5, with 7 bases that match TRBD2. V was clipped by 7 bases and J by 0 bases; unmatched bases: 5. This CDR3 has 14 residues. Per germline, CDR1 MNHEY and CDR2 SMNVEV (reference sequence). The DNA for the CDR3 is TGTGCCAGCACGCCAGCGGGACACCAAGAGACCCAGTACTTC. Its protein product is CASTPAGHQETQYF.

A single count supports this clone. This sequence joins TRBV7-2 and TRBJ2-7; D ambiguous. Deletions cut 2 bases from V and 5 bases from J, with 10 bases between. This CDR3 has 13 amino acids. Germline CDR1 reads SGHTA; CDR2 reads FQGNSA. The CDR3 here is CASSLKPGHEQYF. DNA of the CDR3: TGTGCCAGCAGCTTAAAGCCTGGGCACGAGCAGTACTTC.

The chain carries TRBV7-2 and TRBJ2-7; TRBD2 is a possible D gene (5 bases). The germline CDR1 and CDR2 sequences are SGHTA and FQGNSA. V was shortened by 4 bases and J by 4 bases, with 14 bases between the two germline ends. CDR3 length: 14 amino acids. The CDR3 bases are TGTGCCAGCAGCTCTGATCCCTCGGGGTACGAGCAGTACTTC. Its protein is CASSSDPSGYEQYF.

This clone occurred a few times. The chain employs TRBV27 and TRBJ2-1; D remains ambiguous. Germline V lookup: CDR1 MNHEY, CDR2 SMNVEV (reference sequence). CDR3 length equals 11 residues. Between the trimmed V and J ends, which lost 6 bases and 4 bases, there was a span of 4 bases. This CDR3 is CASSTYNEQFF. The CDR3 DNA sequence: TGTGCCAGCAGCACATACAATGAGCAGTTCTTC.

The chain is built from TRBV11-3 and TRBJ2-2, with TRBD2 identical over 13 bases. The CDR3 is 17 residues long. J lost 6 bases, V lost 1 base, and 5 bases had no gene match. The germline CDR1 and CDR2 sequences are SGHNT and YENEEA. CDR3 protein: CASSLGTSGRSSGELFF. CDR3 DNA sequence: TGTGCCAGCAGCTTAGGGACTAGCGGGAGATCTTCCGGGGAGCTGTTTTTT.

This sequence joins TRBV7-6 and TRBJ2-2, with 8 bases identical to TRBD2. Germline CDR1 and CDR2: SGHVS and FNYEAQ. V lost 5 bases and J lost 0; bases outside the gene matches: 8. The CDR3 consists of 17 residues. The chain's CDR3 is CASSRAGGSSNTGELFF. The CDR3 DNA reads TGTGCCAGCAGCCGTGCGGGAGGCTCCTCGAACACCGGGGAGCTGTTTTTT.

The chain recombines TRBV4-1 with TRBJ1-2, with D possibly TRBD1 on 6 matching bases. This CDR3 has 15 residues. V lost 8 bases and J lost 3, with 19 bases in between. Germline-derived CDR1 and CDR2 are MGHRA and YSYEKL. In DNA, the CDR3 is TGCGCCAGCCACCCGGGCGGGGGCGCATACTATGGCTACACCTTC. Residues: CASHPGGGAYYGYTF.

This chain connects TRBV5-4 to TRBJ2-3; no clear D gene. Between the trimmed V and J ends, which lost 4 bases and 0 bases, there was a span of 9 bases. The CDR3 spans 14 residues. The germline gives CDR1 SGHNT, CDR2 YYREEE (reference sequence). The CDR3 region has the DNA TGTGCCAGCAGCCGTCCAATTAGCACAGATACGCAGTATTTT. This gives the protein CASSRPISTDTQYF.

This clone showed up just a few times. CDR3 in DNA: TGTGCCATCACCAACCAAGCGGGCGGGTACCTCGAGCAGTACTTC. This translates into CAITNQAGGYLEQYF. This chain links TRBV10-3 with TRBJ2-7; perhaps TRBD2 as D (6 bases). Germline V gives CDR1 ENHRY, CDR2 SYGVKD. The CDR3 spans 15 residues. V was shortened by 7 bases and J by 6 bases, with 22 bases between the two germline ends.